This is a list of T cell receptor beta chains from one sample in a study of identical twins. TCRdb passed the 5' RACE reads through MiXCR, listing each CDR3 protein once. The sample includes about 920,000 distinct CDR3 sequences, 9% to 15% of them seen just once. These data also formed part of another study, on yellow fever vaccine responses in identical twins.

The sample taken for sequencing was PBMCs. The receptors come from a woman between 18 and 29 years old in good health. Both conserved end residues are part of each CDR3. Fields, in order: V gene, J gene, CDR3 protein.

TRBV5-5	TRBJ2-3	CASSSPTGWVPADTQYF
TRBV12-3/TRBV12-4	TRBJ2-1	CASSRLAGVSYNEQFF
TRBV28	TRBJ2-3	CASRGGTVRTDTQYF
TRBV11-2	TRBJ1-4	CASSRKGQSTNEKLFF
TRBV7-6	TRBJ2-3	CASSTSGARDTQYF
TRBV4-1	TRBJ2-5	CASSQFDDGMETQYF
TRBV2	TRBJ2-7	CASSDGGLAGVEQYF
TRBV10-3	TRBJ2-2	CAIRLAGELFF
TRBV24-1	TRBJ2-7	CATSSGHEQYF
TRBV15	TRBJ2-3	CATSRDRGRGATDTQYF
TRBV12-3/TRBV12-4	TRBJ2-3	CASSPVSGGTSTDTQYF
TRBV20-1	TRBJ2-7	CSATEGLDPRYEQYF
TRBV6-2/TRBV6-3	TRBJ2-3	CASRAKREGATDTQYF
TRBV10-3	TRBJ2-5	CAISDRRNQETQYF
TRBV7-1	TRBJ2-1	CASSSSAPQRGGLSTDYNEQFF
TRBV12-3/TRBV12-4	TRBJ2-7	CASSSHWTAASVGKQYF
TRBV20-1	TRBJ2-5	CSANPRGRRQETQYF
TRBV5-6	TRBJ1-1	CASSLPHKMNTEAFF